This TCR beta chain was retrieved from a study of T cells in Graves' hyperthyroidism and ophthalmopathy. There were TCR beta CDR3 regions amplified from RNA transcripts. HTBI primers drove first-round RT-PCR of the TCR CDR3. Via MiXCR, TCRdb re-called the multiplex PCR reads, giving one row per CDR3 protein. This table has 480,000 or so distinct CDR3 sequences, about an eighth appearing once. The germline V and J ends were trimmed by 8 bases and 0 bases, with 11 bases remaining between them. Germline CDR1 reads MGHDK; CDR2 reads SYGVNS. The CDR3 consists of 15 residues. This chain uses TRBV25-1 with TRBJ2-6; D unclear. The receptor was isolated from a woman between 18 and 29 years old with Graves' hyperthyroidism. Material for sequencing was blood. The CDR3 bases are TGTGCCAGCCAGGACCCCGACTCTGGGGCCAACGTCCTGACTTTC. It encodes CASQDPDSGANVLTF.